This record concerns one TCR beta chain sequence. The entry originates in a study of blood T cells in healthy people across ages. The use of a sample-barcoded 5' primer and a J-beta primer mix characterized a second PCR of roughly 6 to 12 cycles. TCRdb passed the 5' RACE reads through MiXCR, listing each CDR3 protein once. The sample records about 1,400,000 distinct CDR3 sequences, 42% being singletons. This CDR3 has 14 amino acids. Germline-derived CDR1 and CDR2 are SNHLY and FYNNEI. The ends lost 6 bases at V and 6 bases at J; junction bases unmatched: 10. V gene TRBV2 combines with J gene TRBJ1-2, with TRBD1 matching over 7 bases. Sequencing was done on a sample of blood. This clonotype was sampled from a woman younger than 35 in good health. The CDR3 reads CASRLPGGSNGYTF. The CDR3 DNA reads as TGTGCCAGCAGGCTTCCAGGGGGGTCAAATGGCTACACCTTC.